These 5 T cell receptor beta chains share one sample of origin, sequenced in a study of T cells in women clearing cervical HPV infection (dated by TCRdb to the late 2010s). Library preparation used the immunoSEQ multiplex PCR assay. Not all clones reach the TCRdb copy of this immuneACCESS table, which keeps in-frame sequences only. Checked studies attribute under half of the gap to unresolved V genes and leave the rest unexplained. The sample table gives under 30,000 clones. The ten largest account for 5.4% of the sample. The specimen sequenced was blood buffy coat. Every receptor here comes from a woman between 18 and 70 years old with a cervical HPV16 infection that either progressed to CIN3+ or cleared (not recorded which).

For this clone: The read gets to within 3 residues of the CDR3 end, and the germline J gene fills in the rest. The chain combines TRBV30 with TRBJ2-2; D perhaps matches TRBD2 (5 bases). The germline gives CDR1 GTSNPN, CDR2 SVGIG (reference sequence). This CDR3 region has 15 residues. This chain's CDR3 is CAWSVPRTLGEKLFF. The DNA read from the CDR3 is TGTGCCTGGAGTGTACCTAGGACTCTCGGTGAAAAG.

As concerns this clone: Read sequence stops 3 residues before the CDR3 end, and the germline J gene provides the missing end. The chain uses TRBV19 and TRBJ1-2, with D tentatively TRBD1 (5 bases). The CDR3 is 16 residues long. In germline, CDR1 is LNHDA, CDR2 SQIVND (reference sequence). CDR3 region: CASSTWRTLNLYDYTF. CDR3 DNA, as far as it was read: TGTGCCAGTAGTACCTGGAGGACACTCAATTTGTACGAC. The variable domain in full, with the rest retrieved from reference TRBV19 and TRBJ1-2, is DGGITQSPKYLFRKEGQNVTLSCEQNLNHDAMYWYRQDPGQGLRLIYYSQIVNDFQKGDIAEGYSVSREKKESFPLTVTSAQKNPTAFYLCASSTWRTLNLYDYTFGSGTRLTVV.

With regard to this clone: The sequenced fragment ends 3 residues before the CDR3 boundary, so the rest is inferred from the germline J gene. V is TRBV14 and J is TRBJ2-1; 7 positions match TRBD1. The V gene end was trimmed by 3 bases and the J gene end by 1 base; junction bases not matched to a gene: 6. This CDR3 has 16 residues. Looked up from germline, CDR1 is SGHDN and CDR2 is FVKESK. The CDR3 DNA, read in part, is TGTGCCAGCAGCCAGCTCAGGGACAGATCCTACAATGAG. Translating gives CASSQLRDRSYNE. The entire CDR3 protein reads CASSQLRDRSYNEQFF.

By frequency, this clone registers medium-sized. From the germline J gene comes the end of the CDR3, since the read stops 3 residues before it. The rearrangement uses TRBV7-3 and TRBJ2-3, with 7 bases matching TRBD2. The trim removed 8 bases at V and 3 bases at J, leaving 11 bases unmatched. The germline CDR1 and CDR2 sequences are SGHTA and FQGTGA. The CDR3 contains 15 residues. CDR3 DNA (partial): TGTGCCAGCGCTGTTGCGGGAGTCCCTACAGATACG. This encodes CASAVAGVPTDT. The entire CDR3 protein is CASAVAGVPTDTQYF.

On this clone: The read ends 3 residues early relative to the CDR3; the germline J gene fills the gap. The chain combines TRBV20-1 with TRBJ1-4, with D possibly matching TRBD1 (5 bases). Germline lookup yields CDR1 DFQATT and CDR2 SNEGSKA (reference sequence). CDR3 length: 14 amino acids. Trimming shortened V by 3 bases and J by 7 bases, and 15 bases separated the two germline ends. CDR3 region: CSASDPGRVEKLFF. The sequenced part of the CDR3 DNA is TGCAGTGCTAGTGATCCAGGGAGGGTTGAAAAA.